The 28 T cell receptor beta chains reported below all come from one sample, sequenced in a study of shared clonotypes between healthy human individuals. Sequencing used immunoSEQ multiplex PCR; TCRdb keeps in-frame clones, though not all of them. The repertoire holds roughly 650,000 clones, with 96% as singletons. CD45RO-negative CD8 cells positively selected for CCR7 made up the naive population, which excluded terminally differentiated effector memory CD45RA+ cells. The material sequenced was naive CD8+ T cells sorted from blood. These receptors were obtained from a woman younger than 45 in good health.

The chain carries TRBV5-1 and TRBJ2-7; 7 bases line up with TRBD2. The germline CDR1 and CDR2 sequences are SGHRS and YFSETQ. This CDR3 has 14 residues. Trimming cost V 0 bases and J 3 bases; bases outside gene matches: 3. DNA of the CDR3: TGCGCCAGCAGCTTGGGGCGGGAGTACTACGAGCAGTACTTC. Amino acids: CASSLGREYYEQYF.

The V and J genes are TRBV4-1 and TRBJ2-2; 8 bases are shared with TRBD2. Trimming cost V 0 bases and J 4 bases; bases outside gene matches: 7. The CDR3 runs 17 residues. The V gene's germline CDR1 is MGHRA and CDR2 YSYEKL. The CDR3 DNA follows: TGCGCCAGCAGCCAAGATTCCCCCCTAGCGGGCACCGGGGAGCTGTTTTTT. Protein sequence: CASSQDSPLAGTGELFF.

The V call is TRBV5-4, the J call TRBJ1-2; 7 positions match TRBD1. J lost 3 bases, V lost 3 bases, and 5 bases had no gene match. Germline V gives CDR1 SGHNT, CDR2 YYREEE (reference sequence). The CDR3 spans 14 residues. The CDR3 sequence: CASSSDQGDYGYTF. DNA of the CDR3: TGTGCCAGCAGCTCCGATCAGGGGGACTATGGCTACACCTTC.

The J gene is TRBJ2-4, the V gene TRBV13; D gene unclear. The CDR3 covers 15 residues. V lost 4 bases to trimming and J lost 0 bases, with 10 bases between them. Germline CDR1 and CDR2: PRHDT and FYEKMQ (reference sequence). This CDR3 reads CASSSTVLAKNIQYF. The CDR3 DNA reads as TGTGCCAGCAGCTCGACTGTACTAGCCAAAAACATTCAGTACTTC.

The rearrangement uses TRBV5-4 and TRBJ2-7; TRBD1 or TRBD2 may be the D gene (6 bases each). The CDR3 consists of 14 residues. Germline CDR1 and CDR2: SGHNT and YYREEE (reference sequence). Trimming left V 5 bases short and J 5 bases short, with 17 bases between. Here the CDR3 DNA reads TGTGCCAGCAGGGGATGGGGGGCGTCCCACGAGCAGTACTTC. Translating gives CASRGWGASHEQYF.

The chain is built from TRBV4-1 and TRBJ2-1; 10 positions agree with TRBD2. Trimming removed 5 bases from V and 1 base from J; junction bases left unmatched: 5. Looked up from germline, CDR1 is MGHRA and CDR2 is YSYEKL. This CDR3 is built from 16 residues. The CDR3 region is CASSISAGGSYNEQFF. CDR3 sequence (DNA): TGCGCCAGCAGCATCTCAGCGGGAGGGTCCTACAATGAGCAGTTCTTC.

The J gene is TRBJ2-1, the V gene TRBV9, with D possibly being TRBD2 (6 bases). Germline loops: CDR1 SGDLS, CDR2 YYNGEE. CDR3 length: 16 amino acids. The V end was cut by 2 bases, the J end by 9 bases, with 21 bases between. The CDR3 DNA sequence: TGTGCCAGCAGCGTTCCCCCTAGCGTGATCTCCGGTGAGCAGTTCTTC. It specifies CASSVPPSVISGEQFF.

The rearrangement joins TRBV11-2 to TRBJ2-2, with 9 positions matching TRBD2. CDR1 SGHAT and CDR2 FQNNGV come from the germline V gene. V trimming: 1 base; J trimming: 6 bases; junction bases outside the gene matches: 9. There are 17 residues in the CDR3. CDR3 residues: CASSLAGGWTSAGELFF. The CDR3 nucleotides are TGTGCCAGCAGCTTAGCTGGGGGTTGGACTAGCGCCGGGGAGCTGTTTTTT.

The chain employs TRBV28 and TRBJ2-7, with a tentative D call TRBD2 (6 bases). The V gene lost 3 bases and the J gene lost 2 bases, with 11 bases spanning the gap. Germline CDR1 MDHEN, CDR2 SYDVKM. The CDR3 is made up of 14 amino acids. As DNA, the CDR3 is TGTGCCAGCAGTTTGCGTGGGGGGACCTACGAGCAGTACTTC. Residues: CASSLRGGTYEQYF.

Here the CDR3 reads CASSLGNYNEQFF. DNA of the CDR3: TGTGCCAGCAGTTTGGGGAACTACAATGAGCAGTTCTTC. The J gene is TRBJ2-1, the V gene TRBV28; D uncertain. Germline CDR1 reads MDHEN; CDR2 reads SYDVKM. The CDR3 is made up of 13 amino acids. V shed 3 bases and J shed 3 bases, with 6 bases lying between them.

This clone showed up just once. V and J are TRBV11-2 and TRBJ2-7; the match to TRBD2 covers 7 bases. V was clipped by 0 bases and J by 7 bases; unmatched bases: 6. The CDR3 length is 14 residues. From germline, CDR1 is SGHAT and CDR2 FQNNGV. CDR3 region: CASSLDGRGWEQYF. The CDR3 DNA reads as TGTGCCAGCAGCTTAGATGGGAGGGGATGGGAGCAGTACTTC.

The chain uses TRBV30 and TRBJ2-3, with D possibly being TRBD1 (5 bases). The length of the CDR3 is 15 residues. V was clipped by 0 bases and J by 0 bases, with 10 bases between them. Germline values: CDR1 GTSNPN, CDR2 SVGIG (reference sequence). The CDR3 sequence: CAWSVQGVSTDTQYF. CDR3 DNA: TGTGCCTGGAGTGTTCAGGGCGTTAGCACAGATACGCAGTATTTT.

This clone was seen a single time. CDR3 residues: CASSASTSGSSYNEQFF. In nucleotides, the CDR3 is TGTGCCAGCAGCGCTAGTACTAGCGGGAGTTCCTACAATGAGCAGTTCTTC. This chain uses TRBV9 with TRBJ2-1; 11 bases line up with TRBD2. CDR3 length: 17 residues. The junction had 6 bases not matched to a gene; V was cut back by 3 bases and J by 1 base. The V gene's germline CDR1 is SGDLS and CDR2 YYNGEE.

The chain carries TRBV9 and TRBJ1-2; D is undetermined. Germline V gives CDR1 SGDLS, CDR2 YYNGEE. The CDR3 totals 14 residues. The V and J ends lost 4 bases and 7 bases respectively, with 17 bases between them. The CDR3 spells CASSTSGPRGGYTF. The CDR3, as DNA: TGTGCCAGCAGCACCTCCGGCCCGCGGGGTGGCTACACCTTC.

The chain carries TRBV2 and TRBJ1-2, with D perhaps TRBD1 (5 bases). Germline CDR1 and CDR2: SNHLY and FYNNEI. With 8 bases removed from V and 0 bases from J, the gap between germline ends came to 16 bases. This CDR3 comprises 15 residues. The CDR3 here is CASPDPGTANYGYTF. The CDR3 DNA reads as TGTGCCAGCCCGGACCCCGGGACGGCTAACTATGGCTACACCTTC.

This rearrangement joins TRBV5-4 to TRBJ2-3; no reliable D call. The V and J ends lost 0 bases and 0 bases respectively, with 8 bases between them. CDR3 size: 15 residues. Germline-derived CDR1 and CDR2 are SGHNT and YYREEE (reference sequence). CDR3 sequence: CASSLVYQSTDTQYF. The CDR3 DNA is TGTGCCAGCAGCTTGGTCTACCAAAGCACAGATACGCAGTATTTT. Looking up the rest from reference TRBV5-4 and TRBJ2-3 gives the full variable domain: ETGVTQSPTHLIKTRGQQVTLRCSSQSGHNTVSWYQQALGQGPQFIFQYYREEENGRGNFPPRFSGLQFPNYSSELNVNALELDDSALYLCASSLVYQSTDTQYFGPGTRLTVL.

The chain links TRBV19 to TRBJ1-5; TRBD1 might be the D (5 bases). The CDR3 covers 16 residues. Trimming took 3 bases from V and 3 from J, leaving 15 bases between them. Germline-derived CDR1 and CDR2 are LNHDA and SQIVND (reference sequence). Here the CDR3 DNA reads TGTGCCAGTAGTATTTCCAGGGTCGCACACAATCAGCCCCAGCATTTT. Encoded protein: CASSISRVAHNQPQHF. Full variable domain (outside the CDR3, taken from reference TRBV19 and TRBJ1-5): DGGITQSPKYLFRKEGQNVTLSCEQNLNHDAMYWYRQDPGQGLRLIYYSQIVNDFQKGDIAEGYSVSREKKESFPLTVTSAQKNPTAFYLCASSISRVAHNQPQHFGDGTRLSIL.

The genes are TRBV28 and TRBJ2-3; the D call may be TRBD1 or TRBD2 (5 bases each). The germline V gene has CDR1 MDHEN and CDR2 SYDVKM. V was cut by 0 bases and J by 5 bases, with 9 bases left in between. CDR3 length equals 14 residues. CDR3 DNA: TGTGCCAGCAGTTTATGGCGTGGGGGAGATACGCAGTATTTT. It yields the protein CASSLWRGGDTQYF. Full variable domain (outside the CDR3, taken from reference TRBV28 and TRBJ2-3): DVKVTQSSRYLVKRTGEKVFLECVQDMDHENMFWYRQDPGLGLRLIYFSYDVKMKEKGDIPEGYSVSREKKERFSLILESASTNQTSMYLCASSLWRGGDTQYFGPGTRLTVL.

The chain has TRBV6-6 and TRBJ2-2; no clear D. Per the germline V gene, CDR1 is MNHNY and CDR2 is SVGAGI (reference sequence). Trimming pared 8 bases from V and 7 bases from J, leaving 8 bases between. This CDR3 is 11 amino acids long. CDR3 protein: CASRVGGELFF. The CDR3 bases are TGTGCCAGCCGAGTCGGCGGGGAGCTGTTTTTT.

The V and J genes are TRBV2 and TRBJ2-7; TRBD2 aligns across 7 bases. After removal of 0 bases from V and 1 base from J, the junction contained 3 bases not matched to a gene. Germline CDR1 reads SNHLY; CDR2 reads FYNNEI. This CDR3 is built from 15 residues. The CDR3 DNA is TGTGCCAGCAGTGAAGCGATAGCGGGTTCCTACGAGCAGTACTTC. This encodes CASSEAIAGSYEQYF.

The genes are TRBV27 and TRBJ1-1; the D is unclear. The CDR3 covers 14 residues. The V end was cut by 3 bases, the J end by 1 base, with 9 bases between. CDR1 is MNHEY, CDR2 SMNVEV, per germline (reference sequence). The CDR3 bases are TGTGCCAGCAGTTTTGCAGGCTCGAACACTGAAGCTTTCTTT. Encoded protein: CASSFAGSNTEAFF.

This chain connects TRBV18 to TRBJ2-5; 9 bases are a match to TRBD2. CDR1 and CDR2 from the germline V gene are KGHSH and LQKENI. This CDR3 has 16 residues. V shed 2 bases, J shed 3 bases, and the junction held 7 bases outside the gene matches. CDR3 sequence: CASSPGELAGEETQYF. The CDR3 DNA reads TGTGCCAGCTCACCAGGGGAATTAGCGGGAGAAGAGACCCAGTACTTC.

This chain connects TRBV6-5 to TRBJ2-1; D remains ambiguous. Germline CDR1 is MNHEY and CDR2 is SVGAGI. The length of the CDR3 is 13 residues. V was shortened by 7 bases and J by 3 bases, with 10 bases between the two germline ends. DNA for the CDR3: TGTGCCAGCACCCAGCCCGGCTACAATGAGCAGTTCTTC. Protein sequence: CASTQPGYNEQFF.

The chain uses TRBV27 and TRBJ2-7; TRBD2 agrees at 8 bases. With V trimmed by 6 bases and J by 2 bases, 12 bases remained unmatched. This CDR3 is built from 16 residues. Germline CDR1 MNHEY, CDR2 SMNVEV (reference sequence). The CDR3 nucleotides read TGTGCCAGCAGATTAGGGGCGGGCGGGGGGCCCTACGAGCAGTACTTC. The encoded protein is CASRLGAGGGPYEQYF.

The gene calls are TRBV28 and TRBJ2-7; maybe TRBD2 (5 bases). The length of the CDR3 is 12 residues. V lost 6 bases and J lost 3, with 9 bases in between. Germline assignment: CDR1 MDHEN and CDR2 SYDVKM. The CDR3 sequence is CASRGSGYEQYF. DNA for the CDR3: TGTGCCAGCAGGGGGAGCGGCTACGAGCAGTACTTC.

V is TRBV28 and J is TRBJ2-2; 7 nucleotides match TRBD1. Germline-derived CDR1 and CDR2 are MDHEN and SYDVKM. V was pared by 1 base and J by 0 bases, with 5 bases of the junction left unmatched. The CDR3 runs to 17 residues. CDR3 loop: CASSLLGQHSNTGELFF. CDR3 DNA: TGTGCCAGCAGTTTATTGGGACAGCACTCGAACACCGGGGAGCTGTTTTTT. The complete variable domain, with remaining parts taken from reference TRBV28 and TRBJ2-2, reads DVKVTQSSRYLVKRTGEKVFLECVQDMDHENMFWYRQDPGLGLRLIYFSYDVKMKEKGDIPEGYSVSREKKERFSLILESASTNQTSMYLCASSLLGQHSNTGELFFGEGSRLTVL.

The chain carries TRBV29-1 and TRBJ2-1, with 14 bases lining up with TRBD2. The germline V gene has CDR1 SQVTM and CDR2 ANQGSEA. This CDR3 comprises 18 residues. Losses at the gene ends were 6 bases for V and 0 bases for J; bases not matched to a gene: 10. Here the CDR3 DNA reads TGCAGCGTGGCGGGACTAGCGGGAGTCGCCCGCTCCTACAATGAGCAGTTCTTC. As protein: CSVAGLAGVARSYNEQFF.

A note on this clone: Within the sample, other DNA sequences also encode this same CDR3. The chain recombines TRBV27 with TRBJ2-7; D unclear. Per germline, CDR1 MNHEY and CDR2 SMNVEV (reference sequence). The ends were cut back, 0 bases at V and 7 bases at J, with 7 bases in the middle. The CDR3 contains 12 residues. The CDR3 DNA follows: TGTGCCAGCAGTTTATCAGGACGGGAGCAGTACTTC. Translation: CASSLSGREQYF.